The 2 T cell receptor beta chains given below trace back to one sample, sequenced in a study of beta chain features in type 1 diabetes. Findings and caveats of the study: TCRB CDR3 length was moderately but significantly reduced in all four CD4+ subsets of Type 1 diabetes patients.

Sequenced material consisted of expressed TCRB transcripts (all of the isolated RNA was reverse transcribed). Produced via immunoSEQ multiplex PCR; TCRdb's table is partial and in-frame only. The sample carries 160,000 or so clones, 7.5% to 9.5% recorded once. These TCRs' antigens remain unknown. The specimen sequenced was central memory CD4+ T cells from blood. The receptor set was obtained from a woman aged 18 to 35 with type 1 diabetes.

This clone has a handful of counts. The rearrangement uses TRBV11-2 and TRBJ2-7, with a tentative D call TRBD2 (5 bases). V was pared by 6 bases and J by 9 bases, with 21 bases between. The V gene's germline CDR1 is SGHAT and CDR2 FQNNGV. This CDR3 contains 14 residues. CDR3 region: CASRPLLARDAQYF. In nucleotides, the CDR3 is TGTGCCAGCAGACCATTGCTAGCCCGAGACGCGCAGTACTTC.

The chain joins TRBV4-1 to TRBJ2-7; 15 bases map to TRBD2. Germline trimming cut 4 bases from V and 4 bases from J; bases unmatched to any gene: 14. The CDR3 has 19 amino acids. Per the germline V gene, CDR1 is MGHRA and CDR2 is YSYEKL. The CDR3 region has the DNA TGCGCCAGCAGCCTTGGACTTATACCGGGACTAGCGGGAGGTTACGAGCAGTACTTC. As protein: CASSLGLIPGLAGGYEQYF.